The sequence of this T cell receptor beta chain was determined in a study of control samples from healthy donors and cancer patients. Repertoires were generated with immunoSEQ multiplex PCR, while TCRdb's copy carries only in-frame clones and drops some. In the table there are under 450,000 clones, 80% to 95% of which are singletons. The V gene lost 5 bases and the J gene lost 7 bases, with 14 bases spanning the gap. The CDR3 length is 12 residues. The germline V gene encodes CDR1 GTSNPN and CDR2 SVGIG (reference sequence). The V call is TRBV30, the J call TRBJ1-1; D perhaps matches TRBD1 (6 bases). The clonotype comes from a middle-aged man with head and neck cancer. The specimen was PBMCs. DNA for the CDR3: TGTGCCTGGGGTTCACAGGGACATGAAGCTTTCTTT. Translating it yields CAWGSQGHEAFF.